The text below deals with one T cell receptor beta chain. This CDR3 region has 17 residues. Germline-derived CDR1 and CDR2 are SGHRS and YFSETQ. J lost 7 bases, V lost 3 bases, and 12 bases had no gene match. Using its own MiXCR run on the 5' RACE reads, TCRdb lists one record per CDR3 protein. This sample has about 180,000 distinct CDR3 sequences, with approximately 17% found just once. These data belong to a study of T-cell memory formation after mild COVID-19. The receptor's source is a young man who had mild COVID-19 (a few samples of this study predate the infection). Cell type and time point are not known. This chain joins TRBV5-1 and TRBJ2-1, with 11 nucleotides matching TRBD2. The specimen sequenced was PBMCs or a T cell subset sorted from them (not recorded which). CDR3 DNA sequence: TGCGCCAGCAGCTCTGGACTTAGCGGGGGGGCGGTTAATGAGCAGTTCTTC. Its translation is CASSSGLSGGAVNEQFF. Filled out from reference TRBV5-1 and TRBJ2-1, the complete variable domain reads KAGVTQTPRYLIKTRGQQVTLSCSPISGHRSVSWYQQTPGQGLQFLFEYFSETQRNKGNFPGRFSGRQFSNSRSEMNVSTLELGDSALYLCASSSGLSGGAVNEQFFGPGTRLTVL.